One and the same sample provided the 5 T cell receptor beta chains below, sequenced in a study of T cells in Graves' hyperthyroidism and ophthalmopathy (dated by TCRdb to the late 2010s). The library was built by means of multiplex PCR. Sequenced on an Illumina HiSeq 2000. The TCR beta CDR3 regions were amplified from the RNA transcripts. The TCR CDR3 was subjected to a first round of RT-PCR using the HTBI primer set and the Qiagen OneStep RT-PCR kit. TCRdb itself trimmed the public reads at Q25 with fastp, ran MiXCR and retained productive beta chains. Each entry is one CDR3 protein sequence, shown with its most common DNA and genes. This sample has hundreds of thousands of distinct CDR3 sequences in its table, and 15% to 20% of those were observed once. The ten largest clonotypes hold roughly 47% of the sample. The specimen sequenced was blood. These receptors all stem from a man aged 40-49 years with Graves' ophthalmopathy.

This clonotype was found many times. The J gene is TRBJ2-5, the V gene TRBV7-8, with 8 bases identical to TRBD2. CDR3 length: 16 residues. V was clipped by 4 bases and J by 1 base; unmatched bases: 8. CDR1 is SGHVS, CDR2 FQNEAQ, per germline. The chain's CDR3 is CASSSLGSGVQETQYF. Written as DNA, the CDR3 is TGTGCCAGCAGCTCCCTAGGTAGCGGGGTCCAAGAGACCCAGTACTTC.

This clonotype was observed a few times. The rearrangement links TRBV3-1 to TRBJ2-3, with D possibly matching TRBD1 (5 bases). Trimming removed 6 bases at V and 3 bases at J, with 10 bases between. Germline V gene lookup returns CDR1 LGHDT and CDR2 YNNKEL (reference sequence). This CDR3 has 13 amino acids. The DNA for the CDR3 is TGTGCCAGCAGATCCAGGGTGACAGATACGCAGTATTTT. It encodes CASRSRVTDTQYF.

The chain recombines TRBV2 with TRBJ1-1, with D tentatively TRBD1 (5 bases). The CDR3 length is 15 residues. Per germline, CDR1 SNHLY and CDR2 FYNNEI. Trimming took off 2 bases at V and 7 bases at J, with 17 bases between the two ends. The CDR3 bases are TGTGCCAGCAGTGAAATGTGGGGCCGTGAACATGAAGCTTTCTTT. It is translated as CASSEMWGREHEAFF. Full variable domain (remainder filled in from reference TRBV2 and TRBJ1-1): EPEVTQTPSHQVTQMGQEVILRCVPISNHLYFYWYRQILGQKVEFLVSFYNNEISEKSEIFDDQFSVERPDGSNFTLKIRSTKLEDSAMYFCASSEMWGREHEAFFGQGTRLTVV.

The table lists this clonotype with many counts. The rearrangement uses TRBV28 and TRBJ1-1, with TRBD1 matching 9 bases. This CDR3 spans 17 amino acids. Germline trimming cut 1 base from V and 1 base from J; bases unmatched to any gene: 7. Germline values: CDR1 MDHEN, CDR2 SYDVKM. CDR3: CASSLLPGTGSNTEAFF. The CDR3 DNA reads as TGTGCCAGCAGTTTATTACCGGGGACAGGGTCGAACACTGAAGCTTTCTTT.

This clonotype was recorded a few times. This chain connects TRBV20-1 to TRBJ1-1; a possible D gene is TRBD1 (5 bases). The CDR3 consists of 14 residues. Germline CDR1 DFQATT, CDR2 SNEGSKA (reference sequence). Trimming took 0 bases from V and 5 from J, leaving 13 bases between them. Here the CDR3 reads CSAREGTGGTEAFF. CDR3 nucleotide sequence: TGCAGTGCTAGAGAGGGGACGGGGGGGACTGAAGCTTTCTTT.